Listed here is a single T cell receptor (beta chain). Its cognate antigen is unknown. TCRdb itself ran the 5' RACE reads through MiXCR, one entry per CDR3 protein. Of hundreds of thousands of distinct CDR3 sequences listed, roughly 8.7% were seen once; the top ten hold approximately 3.5%. The source of the sample is a study of T cells after yellow fever vaccination. Overall study results and limits: The secondary response showed a weaker magnitude and a faster peak, day 5 versus 15. Booster sampling recovered most clones from primary vaccination (96% CD4, around 88% CD8).

V shed 2 bases, J shed 4 bases, and the junction held 13 bases outside the gene matches. The CDR3 has 19 residues. Germline lookup yields CDR1 KGHSH and CDR2 LQKENI. The sample in question was CD4+ T cells sorted from PBMCs, obtained 5 days after the yellow fever booster vaccination. The sequence was obtained from a young man who received the YFV17D yellow fever vaccine. The chain employs TRBV18 and TRBJ2-6, with TRBD1 identical over 8 bases. The CDR3 region is CASSPFPGQVLTGANVLTF. For the CDR3, the DNA is TGTGCCAGCTCACCATTTCCGGGACAGGTTTTAACCGGGGCCAACGTCCTGACTTTC.